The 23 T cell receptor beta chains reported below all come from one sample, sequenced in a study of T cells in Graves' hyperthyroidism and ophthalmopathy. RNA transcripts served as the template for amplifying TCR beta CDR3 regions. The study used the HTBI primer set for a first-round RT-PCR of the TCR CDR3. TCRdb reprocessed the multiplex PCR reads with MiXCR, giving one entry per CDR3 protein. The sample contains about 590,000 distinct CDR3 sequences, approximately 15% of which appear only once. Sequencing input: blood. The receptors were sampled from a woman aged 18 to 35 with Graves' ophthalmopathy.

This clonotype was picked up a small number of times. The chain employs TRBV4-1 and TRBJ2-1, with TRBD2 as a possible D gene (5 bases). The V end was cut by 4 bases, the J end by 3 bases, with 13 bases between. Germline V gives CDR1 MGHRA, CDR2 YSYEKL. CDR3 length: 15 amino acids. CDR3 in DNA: TGCGCCAGCAGCCCCCAGGACGGGATCTACAATGAGCAGTTCTTC. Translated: CASSPQDGIYNEQFF.

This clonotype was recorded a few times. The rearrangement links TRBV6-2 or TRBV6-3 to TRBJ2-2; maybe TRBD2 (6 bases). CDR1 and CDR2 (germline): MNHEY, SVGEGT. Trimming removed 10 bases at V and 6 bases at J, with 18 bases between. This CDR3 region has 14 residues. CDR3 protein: CATQRLAMAGELFF. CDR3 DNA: TGTGCCACCCAAAGGCTAGCGATGGCCGGGGAGCTGTTTTTT.

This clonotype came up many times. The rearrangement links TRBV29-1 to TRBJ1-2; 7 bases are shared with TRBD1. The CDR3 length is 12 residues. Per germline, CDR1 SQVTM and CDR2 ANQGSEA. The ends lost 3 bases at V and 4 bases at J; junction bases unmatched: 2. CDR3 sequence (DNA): TGCAGCGTTGAGGACAGGTTCTATGGCTACACCTTC. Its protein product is CSVEDRFYGYTF.

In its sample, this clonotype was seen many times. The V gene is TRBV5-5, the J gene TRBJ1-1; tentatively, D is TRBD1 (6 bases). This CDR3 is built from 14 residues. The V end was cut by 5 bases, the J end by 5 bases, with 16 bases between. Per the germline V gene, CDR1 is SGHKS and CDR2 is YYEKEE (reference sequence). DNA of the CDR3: TGTGCCAGCAGGTTTCAACAAGGGGGGACTGAAGCTTTCTTT. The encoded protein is CASRFQQGGTEAFF.

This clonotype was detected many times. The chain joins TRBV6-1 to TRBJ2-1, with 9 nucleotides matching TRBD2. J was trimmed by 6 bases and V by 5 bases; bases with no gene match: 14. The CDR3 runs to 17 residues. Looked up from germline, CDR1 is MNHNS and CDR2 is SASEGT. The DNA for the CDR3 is TGTGCCAGCAGTTCCCCCTGGACTAGCGCGTCTCGCAATGAGCAGTTCTTC. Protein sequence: CASSSPWTSASRNEQFF.

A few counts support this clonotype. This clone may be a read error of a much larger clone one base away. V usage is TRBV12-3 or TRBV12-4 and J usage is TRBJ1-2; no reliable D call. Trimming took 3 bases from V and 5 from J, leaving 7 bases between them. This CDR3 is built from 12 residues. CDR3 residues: CASSFGQYGYTF. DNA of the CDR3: TGTGCCAGCAGTTTTGGCCAGTATGGCTACACCTTC.

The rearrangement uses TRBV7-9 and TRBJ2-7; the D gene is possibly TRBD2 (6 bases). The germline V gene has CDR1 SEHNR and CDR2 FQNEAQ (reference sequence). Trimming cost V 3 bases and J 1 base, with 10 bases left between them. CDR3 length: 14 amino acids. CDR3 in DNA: TGTGCCAGCAGCTTTGTTGGGGGGTCCTACGAGCAGTACTTC. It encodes CASSFVGGSYEQYF.

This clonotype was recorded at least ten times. The CDR3 reads CSARERGNQPQHF. As DNA, the CDR3 is TGCAGTGCTAGAGAGAGGGGTAACCAGCCCCAGCATTTT. The J gene is TRBJ1-5, the V gene TRBV20-1, with D possibly being TRBD1 (5 bases). V lost 0 bases and J 7 bases, leaving 10 bases between the germline ends. Looked up from germline, CDR1 is DFQATT and CDR2 is SNEGSKA (reference sequence). The CDR3 loop spans 13 amino acids.

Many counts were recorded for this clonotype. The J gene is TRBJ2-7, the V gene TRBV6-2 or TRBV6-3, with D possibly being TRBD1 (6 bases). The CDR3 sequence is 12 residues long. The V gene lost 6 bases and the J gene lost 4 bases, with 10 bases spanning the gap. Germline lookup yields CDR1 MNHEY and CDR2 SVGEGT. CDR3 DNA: TGTGCCAGCAGCTGGACAGCTTACGAGCAGTACTTC. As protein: CASSWTAYEQYF.

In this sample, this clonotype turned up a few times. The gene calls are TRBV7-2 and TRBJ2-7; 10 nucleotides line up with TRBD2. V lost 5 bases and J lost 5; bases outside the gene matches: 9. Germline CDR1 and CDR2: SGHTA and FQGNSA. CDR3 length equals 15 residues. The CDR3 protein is CASSPTSGIGNEQYF. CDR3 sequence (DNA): TGTGCCAGCAGCCCTACTAGCGGGATAGGGAACGAGCAGTACTTC.

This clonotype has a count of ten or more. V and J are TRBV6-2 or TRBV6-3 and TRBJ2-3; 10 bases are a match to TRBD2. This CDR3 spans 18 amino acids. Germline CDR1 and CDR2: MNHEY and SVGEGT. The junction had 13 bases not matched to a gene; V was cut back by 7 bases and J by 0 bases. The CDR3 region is CASTDEPGLATSTDTQYF. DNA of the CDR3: TGTGCCAGCACCGACGAACCGGGACTAGCGACTAGCACAGATACGCAGTATTTT.

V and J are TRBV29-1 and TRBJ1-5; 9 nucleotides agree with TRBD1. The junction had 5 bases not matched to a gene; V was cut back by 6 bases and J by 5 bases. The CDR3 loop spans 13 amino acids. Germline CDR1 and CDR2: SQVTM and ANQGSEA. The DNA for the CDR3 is TGCAGCGTCGCCCGACAGGGGGATCAGCCCCAGCATTTT. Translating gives CSVARQGDQPQHF.

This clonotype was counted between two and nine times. Here the CDR3 reads CSGSRGRDRVYYGYTF. DNA for the CDR3: TGCAGCGGCTCTAGGGGAAGGGACAGGGTTTACTATGGCTACACCTTC. The rearrangement links TRBV29-1 to TRBJ1-2, with TRBD1 matching over 9 bases. Germline trimming cut 7 bases from V and 3 bases from J; bases unmatched to any gene: 15. The CDR3 runs 16 residues. Looked up from germline, CDR1 is SQVTM and CDR2 is ANQGSEA. The full variable domain, rest sourced from reference TRBV29-1 and TRBJ1-2, is SAVISQKPSRDICQRGTSLTIQCQVDSQVTMMFWYRQQPGQSLTLIATANQGSEATYESGFVIDKFPISRPNLTFSTLTVSNMSPEDSSIYLCSGSRGRDRVYYGYTFGSGTRLTVV.

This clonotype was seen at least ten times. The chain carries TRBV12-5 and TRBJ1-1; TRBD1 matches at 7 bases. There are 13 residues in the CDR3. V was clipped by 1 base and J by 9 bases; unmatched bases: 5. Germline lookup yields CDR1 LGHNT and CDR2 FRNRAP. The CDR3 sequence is CASGLDGTAKAFF. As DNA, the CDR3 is TGTGCTAGTGGTTTGGACGGGACAGCTAAAGCTTTCTTT. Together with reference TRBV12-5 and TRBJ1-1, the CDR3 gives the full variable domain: DARVTQTPRHKVTEMGQEVTMRCQPILGHNTVFWYRQTMMQGLELLAYFRNRAPLDDSGMPKDRFSAEMPDATLATLKIQPSEPRDSAVYFCASGLDGTAKAFFGQGTRLTVV.

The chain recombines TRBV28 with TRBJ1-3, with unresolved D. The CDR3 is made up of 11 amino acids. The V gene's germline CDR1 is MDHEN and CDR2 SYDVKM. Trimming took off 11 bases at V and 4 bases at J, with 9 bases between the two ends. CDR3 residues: CAGYSGNTIYF. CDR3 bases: TGTGCCGGTTACTCCGGAAACACCATATATTTT.

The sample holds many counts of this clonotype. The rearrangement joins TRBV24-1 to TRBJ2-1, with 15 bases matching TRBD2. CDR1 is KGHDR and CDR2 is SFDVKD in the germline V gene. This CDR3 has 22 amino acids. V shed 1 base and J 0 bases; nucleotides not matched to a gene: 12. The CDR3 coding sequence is TGTGCCACCAGTGATTTCGATTTAGGGACTAGCGGGAGGAGGGGCTCCTACAATGAGCAGTTCTTC. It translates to CATSDFDLGTSGRRGSYNEQFF.

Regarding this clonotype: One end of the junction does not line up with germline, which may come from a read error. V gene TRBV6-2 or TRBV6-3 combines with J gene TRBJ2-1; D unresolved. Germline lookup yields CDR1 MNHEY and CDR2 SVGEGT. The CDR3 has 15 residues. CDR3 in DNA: TGTGACAGCAGTGACTCGATGGCCTATCTGAGTGAGCAGTTCTTC. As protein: CDSSDSMAYLSEQFF.

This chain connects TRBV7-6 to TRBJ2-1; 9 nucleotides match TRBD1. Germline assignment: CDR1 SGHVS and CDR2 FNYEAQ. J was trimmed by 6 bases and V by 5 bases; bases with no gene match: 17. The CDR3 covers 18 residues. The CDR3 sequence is CASSPRSFTGGAGNEQFF. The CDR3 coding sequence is TGTGCCAGCAGCCCCAGGTCTTTTACAGGGGGCGCGGGCAATGAGCAGTTCTTC.

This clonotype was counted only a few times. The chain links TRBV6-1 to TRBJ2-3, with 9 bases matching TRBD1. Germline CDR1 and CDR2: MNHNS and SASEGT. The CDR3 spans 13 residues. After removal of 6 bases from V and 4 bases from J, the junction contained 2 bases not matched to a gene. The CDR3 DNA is TGTGCCAGCAGGGGGACAGGGTCAGATACGCAGTATTTT. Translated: CASRGTGSDTQYF.

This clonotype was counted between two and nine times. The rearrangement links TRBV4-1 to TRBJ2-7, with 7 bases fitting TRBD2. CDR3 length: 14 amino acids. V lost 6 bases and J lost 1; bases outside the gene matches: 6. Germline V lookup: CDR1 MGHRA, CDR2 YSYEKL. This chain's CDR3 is CASSRDYPSYEQYF. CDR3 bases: TGCGCCAGCAGTCGGGACTACCCATCCTACGAGCAGTACTTC.

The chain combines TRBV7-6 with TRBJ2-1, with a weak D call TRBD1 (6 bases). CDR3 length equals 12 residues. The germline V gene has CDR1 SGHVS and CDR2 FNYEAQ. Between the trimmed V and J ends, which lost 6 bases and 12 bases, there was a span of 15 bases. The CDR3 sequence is CASSPTGLRQFF. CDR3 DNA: TGTGCCAGCAGTCCTACAGGGTTGAGGCAGTTCTTC.

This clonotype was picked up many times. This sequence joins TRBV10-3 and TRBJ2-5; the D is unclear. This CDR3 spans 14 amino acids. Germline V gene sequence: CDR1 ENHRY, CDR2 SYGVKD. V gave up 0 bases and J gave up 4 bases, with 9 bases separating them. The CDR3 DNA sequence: TGTGCCATCAGTGAGTCGAAAGGTCTAGAGACCCAGTACTTC. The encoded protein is CAISESKGLETQYF.

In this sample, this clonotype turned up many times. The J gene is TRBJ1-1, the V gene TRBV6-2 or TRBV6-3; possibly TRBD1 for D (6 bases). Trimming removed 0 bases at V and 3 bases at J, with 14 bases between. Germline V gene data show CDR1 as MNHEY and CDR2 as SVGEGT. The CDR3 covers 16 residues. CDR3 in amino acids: CASSYSPDSWDTEAFF. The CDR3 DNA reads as TGTGCCAGCAGTTACTCTCCGGACAGTTGGGACACTGAAGCTTTCTTT.